The next 12 T cell receptor beta chains were all read from a single sample in a study of T cell responses to AZD1222 COVID-19 vaccine. This table comes from immunoSEQ multiplex PCR, and its TCRdb copy is limited to in-frame clones, with some not included. The sample includes 120,000 or so clones, around 82% of them seen just once. The source was peripheral blood, collected on day 0 of AZD1222 vaccination. These receptors were obtained from an adult in good health.

This chain connects TRBV5-5 to TRBJ1-5, with 10 nucleotides matching TRBD1. The junction had 2 bases not matched to a gene; V was cut back by 0 bases and J by 5 bases. There are 15 residues in the CDR3. Germline V gene lookup returns CDR1 SGHKS and CDR2 YYEKEE (reference sequence). The CDR3 loop is CASSLGDRGDQPQHF. For the CDR3, the DNA is TGTGCCAGCAGCTTGGGGGACAGGGGCGATCAGCCCCAGCATTTT.

The chain couples TRBV12-5 to TRBJ2-1; a possible D gene is TRBD2 (6 bases). This CDR3 comprises 18 residues. Trimming pared 5 bases from V and 2 bases from J, leaving 22 bases between. Germline lookup yields CDR1 LGHNT and CDR2 FRNRAP. As DNA, the CDR3 is TGTGCTAGTGGTCCCCCCGGGGATTACCGCGGGGCCTACAATGAGCAGTTCTTC. It codes for CASGPPGDYRGAYNEQFF.

In DNA form, the CDR3 reads TGTGCCAGCAGTTACCCTGATAGCAATCAGCCCCAGCATTTT. It yields the protein CASSYPDSNQPQHF. The chain recombines TRBV6-6 with TRBJ1-5; D is unresolved. V lost 2 bases and J 0 bases, leaving 5 bases between the germline ends. This CDR3 contains 14 residues. Germline CDR1 reads MNHNY; CDR2 reads SVGAGI (reference sequence).

The CDR3 DNA reads TGTGCCAGCACTAGAAATGAGCAGTTCTTC. Translated, it gives CASTRNEQFF. J is TRBJ2-1 and V is TRBV21-1; TRBD2 is the table's D call and was not checked against the DNA. TRBV21-1 is given as a pseudogene. The CDR3 contains 10 residues.

V and J are TRBV24-1 and TRBJ2-1, with TRBD2 matching over 15 bases. V shed 4 bases, J shed 5 bases, and the junction held 11 bases outside the gene matches. Germline assignment: CDR1 KGHDR and CDR2 SFDVKD. The CDR3 has 19 residues. CDR3 sequence: CATSEHPGLAGGRNNEQFF. The CDR3 DNA reads as TGTGCCACCAGTGAGCACCCGGGACTAGCGGGAGGTCGAAACAATGAGCAGTTCTTC.

The chain links TRBV5-6 to TRBJ1-1, with unresolved D. Per germline, CDR1 SGHDT and CDR2 YYEEEE. The length of the CDR3 is 16 residues. Trimming pared 4 bases from V and 1 base from J, leaving 17 bases between. The CDR3 here is CASSTGWWRENTEAFF. CDR3 DNA: TGTGCCAGCAGCACCGGATGGTGGCGGGAGAACACTGAAGCTTTCTTT.

This chain joins TRBV6-2 or TRBV6-3 and TRBJ1-1; 7 nucleotides align to TRBD1. CDR1 MNHEY and CDR2 SVGEGT come from the germline V gene. CDR3 length equals 16 residues. J gave up 1 base and V 2 bases, and 7 bases lay outside the gene matches. DNA of the CDR3: TGTGCCAGCAGTTACCGCACCGGGACAGCGAACACTGAAGCTTTCTTT. It specifies CASSYRTGTANTEAFF.

The chain combines TRBV7-6 with TRBJ2-2; 8 positions match TRBD2. V gave up 1 base and J gave up 7 bases; unmatched junction bases: 8. Germline values: CDR1 SGHVS, CDR2 FNYEAQ. The length of the CDR3 is 16 residues. Here the CDR3 DNA reads TGTGCCAGCAGCTTAGTCCCCGCCGGGACTAGCGGGGAGCTGTTTTTT. It yields the protein CASSLVPAGTSGELFF.

This chain connects TRBV6-2 or TRBV6-3 to TRBJ1-1; D uncertain. With 6 bases removed from V and 6 bases from J, the gap between germline ends came to 14 bases. The CDR3 runs 13 residues. Germline CDR1 MNHEY, CDR2 SVGEGT. CDR3 sequence: CASSPSDSAEAFF. Written as DNA, the CDR3 is TGTGCCAGCAGCCCCTCAGATTCGGCTGAAGCTTTCTTT.

The V gene is TRBV7-6, the J gene TRBJ2-3, with D uncertain. The CDR3 has 12 residues. V was clipped by 4 bases and J by 4 bases, with 6 bases between them. Germline CDR1 and CDR2: SGHVS and FNYEAQ. CDR3 nucleotide sequence: TGTGCCAGCAGCTACTCCCCAGATACGCAGTATTTT. It specifies CASSYSPDTQYF.

The chain is built from TRBV21-1 and TRBJ2-7; TRBD1, the table's D call, was not compared with the DNA. TRBV21-1 is a pseudogene locus. This CDR3 spans 14 amino acids. The CDR3, as DNA: TGTGCCAGCAGCAACCGGGACAAGGGTATCGAGCAGTACTTC. Its protein is CASSNRDKGIEQYF.

The chain combines TRBV28 with TRBJ2-3; 10 bases are shared with TRBD1. V lost 2 bases and J lost 5; bases outside the gene matches: 7. Germline V gene sequence: CDR1 MDHEN, CDR2 SYDVKM. CDR3 length equals 16 residues. CDR3 loop: CASSLRGQGLEDTQYF. CDR3 nucleotides: TGTGCCAGCAGTTTAAGGGGACAGGGGTTGGAAGATACGCAGTATTTT.